The TCR beta chain described here comes from a study of Graves' ophthalmopathy and Graves' hyperthyroidism. Study details: Peripheral blood was gathered at first diagnosis, ahead of any treatment whatsoever.

Moderate-to-severe activity, CAS ≥3, NOSPECS ≥4 and duration under 3 months were recorded for donors with ophthalmopathy. A diagnosis was made from clinical symptoms together with serum thyroxine, TRAb, thyroid ultrasound and orbital computed tomography. Someone took the PBMCs out of less than 11 ml of fresh peripheral blood. CDR1 LNHDA and CDR2 SQIVND come from the germline V gene (reference sequence). CDR3 length: 13 amino acids. The study amplified TCR beta CDR3 regions using RNA transcripts. First-round RT-PCR employed HTBI primers, with a second-round multiplex PCR after it. TCRdb processed the multiplex PCR reads anew with MiXCR; each CDR3 protein has one entry. The sample has about 700,000 distinct CDR3 sequences; 35% to 50% are singletons.

V gene TRBV19 combines with J gene TRBJ1-1; D perhaps matches TRBD1 (5 bases). This receptor was taken from an adult man with Graves' ophthalmopathy. The sample was peripheral blood. The CDR3 DNA reads TGTGCTTCGGAAGACAGCCTGGGCACTGAAGCTTTCTTT. Protein product: CASEDSLGTEAFF.